The present T cell receptor beta chain was sequenced within a study of shared clonotypes between healthy human individuals. Authors' methods: Junction-only sequences without quality scores came from ImmunoSEQ, so filtering differed. The data were produced by immunoSEQ multiplex PCR, yet TCRdb's version contains in-frame clones alone and is incomplete. That table is the source of V, J and clone size, and D and trimming were worked out from the DNA. In the table there are millions of clones, approximately 92% of which are singletons. With 7 bases removed from V and 6 bases from J, the gap between germline ends came to 13 bases. The germline CDR1 and CDR2 sequences are DFQATT and SNEGSKA (reference sequence). The CDR3 has 11 residues.

This chain uses TRBV20-1 with TRBJ2-7; the D call may be TRBD1 or TRBD2 (5 bases each). The origin of this receptor is a man aged 18 to 35 in good health. The sample comprised naive CD4+ T cells sorted from blood. The subset denotes: CD45RA+ positively selected. CDR3 amino acids: CSVSDGGEQYF. The CDR3 DNA is TGCAGTGTCTCAGATGGGGGCGAGCAGTACTTC.